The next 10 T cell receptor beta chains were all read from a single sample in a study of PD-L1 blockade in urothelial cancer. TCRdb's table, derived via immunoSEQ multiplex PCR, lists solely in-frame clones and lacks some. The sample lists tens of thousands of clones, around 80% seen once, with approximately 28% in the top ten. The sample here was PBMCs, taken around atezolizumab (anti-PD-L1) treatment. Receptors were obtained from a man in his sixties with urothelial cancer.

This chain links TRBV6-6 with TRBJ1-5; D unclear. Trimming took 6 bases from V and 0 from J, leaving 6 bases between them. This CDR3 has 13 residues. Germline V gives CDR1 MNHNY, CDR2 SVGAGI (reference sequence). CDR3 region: CASSPSSNQPQHF. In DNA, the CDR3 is TGTGCCAGCAGCCCCAGTAGCAATCAGCCCCAGCATTTT.

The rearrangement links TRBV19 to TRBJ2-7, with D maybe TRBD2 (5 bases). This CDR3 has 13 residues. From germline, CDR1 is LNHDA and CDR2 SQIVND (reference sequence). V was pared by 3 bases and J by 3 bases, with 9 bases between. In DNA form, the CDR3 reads TGTGCCAGTAGTATTACCGGGATCTACGAGCAGTACTTC. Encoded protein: CASSITGIYEQYF.

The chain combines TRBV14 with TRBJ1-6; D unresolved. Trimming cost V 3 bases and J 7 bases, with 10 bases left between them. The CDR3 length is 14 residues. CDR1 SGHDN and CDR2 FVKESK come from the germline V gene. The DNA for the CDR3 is TGTGCCAGCAGCCAGGCAGGCGGGAATTCACCCCTCCACTTT. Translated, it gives CASSQAGGNSPLHF.

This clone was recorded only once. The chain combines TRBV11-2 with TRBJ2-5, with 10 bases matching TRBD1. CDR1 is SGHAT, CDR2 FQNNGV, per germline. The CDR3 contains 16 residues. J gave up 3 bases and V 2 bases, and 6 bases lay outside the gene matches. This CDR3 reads CASSLQGQGGKETQYF. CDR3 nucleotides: TGTGCCAGCAGCTTACAAGGACAGGGGGGGAAAGAGACCCAGTACTTC.

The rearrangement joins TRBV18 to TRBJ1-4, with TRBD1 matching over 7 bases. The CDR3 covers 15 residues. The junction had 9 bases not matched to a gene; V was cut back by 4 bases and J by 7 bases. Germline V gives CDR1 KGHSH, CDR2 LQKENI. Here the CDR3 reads CASSQDTGASEKLFF. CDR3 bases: TGTGCCAGCTCACAAGATACAGGGGCAAGTGAAAAACTGTTTTTT.

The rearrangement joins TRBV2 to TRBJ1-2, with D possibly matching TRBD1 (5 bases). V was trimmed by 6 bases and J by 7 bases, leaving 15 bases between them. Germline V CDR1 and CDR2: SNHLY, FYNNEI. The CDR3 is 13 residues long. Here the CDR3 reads CASRKDSTLGYTF. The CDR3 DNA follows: TGTGCCAGCAGGAAAGACAGTACGCTTGGCTACACCTTC.

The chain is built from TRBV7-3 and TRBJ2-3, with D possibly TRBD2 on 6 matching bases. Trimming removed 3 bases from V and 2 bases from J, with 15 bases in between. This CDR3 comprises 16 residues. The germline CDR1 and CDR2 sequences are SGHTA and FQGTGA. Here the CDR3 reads CASSLNGGSATDTQYF. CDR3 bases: TGTGCCAGCAGCTTGAACGGGGGTAGCGCCACAGATACGCAGTATTTT.

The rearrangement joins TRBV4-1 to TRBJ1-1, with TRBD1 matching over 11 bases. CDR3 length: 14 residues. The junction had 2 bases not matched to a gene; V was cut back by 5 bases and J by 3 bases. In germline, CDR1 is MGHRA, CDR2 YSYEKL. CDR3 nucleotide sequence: TGCGCCAGCAGCGTGGGACAGGGGGACACTGAAGCTTTCTTT. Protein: CASSVGQGDTEAFF.

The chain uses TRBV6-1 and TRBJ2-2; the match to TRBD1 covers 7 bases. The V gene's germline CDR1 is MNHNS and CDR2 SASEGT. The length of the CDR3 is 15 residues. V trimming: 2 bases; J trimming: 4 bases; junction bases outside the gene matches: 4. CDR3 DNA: TGTGCCAGCAGTGAACAGGCAGGGGGCACCGGGGAGCTGTTTTTT. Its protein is CASSEQAGGTGELFF.

The CDR3 region is CASRLADIYEQYF. The CDR3 nucleotides read TGTGCCAGCAGGCTCGCGGACATCTACGAGCAGTACTTC. The V gene is TRBV6-6, the J gene TRBJ2-7; D is possibly TRBD1 (5 bases). V lost 6 bases and J lost 3, with 12 bases in between. Germline V CDR1 and CDR2: MNHNY, SVGAGI (reference sequence). The CDR3 sequence is 13 residues long.